One and the same sample provided the 17 T cell receptor beta chains below, sequenced in a study of blood T cells in healthy people across ages. Combining a sample-barcoded 5' primer with a J-beta primer mix, a second PCR ran for about 7 to 11 cycles. TCRdb redid the calling of the 5' RACE reads with MiXCR, one entry per CDR3 protein. The sample holds around 1,000,000 distinct CDR3 sequences, roughly a quarter seen once. These data were also reused for a study on T cells of mothers and their children.

Input material: blood. Receptor source: a girl aged 2 to 9 in good health.

The chain employs TRBV27 and TRBJ2-7, with a weak D call TRBD1 (5 bases). CDR3 length: 15 amino acids. Germline assignment: CDR1 MNHEY and CDR2 SMNVEV (reference sequence). The V end lost 2 bases, the J end lost 5 bases, and 16 bases lay between the germline ends. For the CDR3, the DNA is TGTGCCAGCAGTTTACTACAGGATCATTTCCACGAGCAGTACTTC. Its translation: CASSLLQDHFHEQYF.

The V gene is TRBV27, the J gene TRBJ1-5, with unresolved D. The CDR3 consists of 13 residues. In germline, CDR1 is MNHEY, CDR2 SMNVEV (reference sequence). V lost 4 bases to trimming and J lost 4 bases, with 8 bases between them. The CDR3 nucleotides read TGTGCCAGCAGTTACATGGGAAATCAGCCCCAGCATTTT. As protein: CASSYMGNQPQHF.

The chain recombines TRBV10-3 with TRBJ1-4; 9 bases are a match to TRBD1. V trimming: 8 bases; J trimming: 12 bases; junction bases outside the gene matches: 4. The CDR3 length is 11 residues. From germline, CDR1 is ENHRY and CDR2 SYGVKD. CDR3 region: CAIGQGSELFF. The CDR3 DNA is TGTGCCATCGGACAGGGGTCGGAACTGTTTTTT.

V gene TRBV5-5 combines with J gene TRBJ1-1, with D unresolved. With 4 bases removed from V and 5 bases from J, the gap between germline ends came to 15 bases. Germline-derived CDR1 and CDR2 are SGHKS and YYEKEE (reference sequence). CDR3 length: 14 residues. CDR3 loop: CASSPQESGTEAFF. CDR3 nucleotides: TGTGCCAGCAGCCCCCAGGAGAGTGGGACTGAAGCTTTCTTT.

V usage is TRBV5-8 and J usage is TRBJ2-2; D is unresolved. There are 12 residues in the CDR3. CDR1 and CDR2 (germline): SGHTS, YDEGEE. Trimming cost V 3 bases and J 7 bases, with 7 bases left between them. The chain's CDR3 is CASSSYSGELFF. In DNA, the CDR3 is TGTGCCAGCAGCTCGTACAGCGGGGAGCTGTTTTTT.

The chain couples TRBV28 to TRBJ2-1; D is unresolved. From germline, CDR1 is MDHEN and CDR2 SYDVKM. The CDR3 loop spans 15 amino acids. V shed 3 bases and J shed 8 bases, with 17 bases lying between them. The CDR3 loop is CASSFRNSPIDEQFF. The CDR3 coding sequence is TGTGCCAGCAGTTTTAGGAACAGTCCAATCGATGAGCAGTTCTTC. Filled out from reference TRBV28 and TRBJ2-1, the complete variable domain reads DVKVTQSSRYLVKRTGEKVFLECVQDMDHENMFWYRQDPGLGLRLIYFSYDVKMKEKGDIPEGYSVSREKKERFSLILESASTNQTSMYLCASSFRNSPIDEQFFGPGTRLTVL.

The genes are TRBV7-2 and TRBJ1-1; D is uncertain. The CDR3 consists of 14 residues. The V and J ends lost 5 bases and 5 bases respectively, with 15 bases between them. The V gene's germline CDR1 is SGHTA and CDR2 FQGNSA. The CDR3 DNA reads TGTGCCAGCAGCCCCCGGGCGCGGGAAACTGAAGCTTTCTTT. It specifies CASSPRARETEAFF. The entire variable domain, with the rest obtained from reference TRBV7-2 and TRBJ1-1, is as follows: GAGVSQSPSNKVTEKGKDVELRCDPISGHTALYWYRQSLGQGLEFLIYFQGNSAPDKSGLPSDRFSAERTGGSVSTLTIQRTQQEDSAVYLCASSPRARETEAFFGQGTRLTVV.

This chain links TRBV29-1 with TRBJ2-3; no clear D gene. Germline V lookup: CDR1 SQVTM, CDR2 ANQGSEA. Trimming stripped 7 bases from V and 1 base from J, with 3 bases between. The CDR3 spans 10 residues. CDR3 protein: CSDRTDTQYF. The CDR3 DNA sequence: TGCAGCGATCGCACAGATACGCAGTATTTT.

This clonotype was recorded a few times. This rearrangement joins TRBV12-5 to TRBJ1-5, with TRBD1 as a possible D gene (5 bases). CDR1 and CDR2 (germline): LGHNT, FRNRAP. V shed 6 bases and J shed 3 bases, with 12 bases lying between them. This CDR3 has 14 amino acids. CDR3 sequence: CASGGTVTNQPQHF. The CDR3 DNA reads TGTGCTAGTGGCGGGACCGTTACCAATCAGCCCCAGCATTTT.

This chain connects TRBV12-3 or TRBV12-4 to TRBJ1-4; no clear D. The CDR3 covers 14 residues. Trimming cost V 2 bases and J 8 bases, with 12 bases left between them. The DNA for the CDR3 is TGTGCCAGCAGTTTAAGCACCGGAGGAGAAAAACTGTTTTTT. Protein product: CASSLSTGGEKLFF.

In this sample, this clonotype turned up a few times. The chain combines TRBV7-9 with TRBJ2-5; 10 nucleotides align to TRBD2. The last part of the DNA fits TRBJ2-7 better; the J call may be wrong. Germline V lookup: CDR1 SEHNR, CDR2 FQNEAQ (reference sequence). The CDR3 extends over 20 amino acids. The chain's CDR3 is CASSASLESGRAKDPYEQYF. The DNA for the CDR3 is TGTGCCAGCAGCGCCTCCTTAGAGAGCGGGAGGGCAAAAGACCCCTACGAGCAGTACTTC.

The table lists this clonotype with a few counts. The rearrangement joins TRBV28 to TRBJ1-2; D uncertain. Trimming took off 4 bases at V and 8 bases at J, with 17 bases between the two ends. The germline CDR1 and CDR2 sequences are MDHEN and SYDVKM. There are 14 residues in the CDR3. Written as DNA, the CDR3 is TGTGCCAGCAGTTACGGTCAGGAGTTATGGGGCTACACCTTC. Translating gives CASSYGQELWGYTF.

This clonotype was seen a handful of times. CDR3 sequence (DNA): TGCGCCAGCAGCTTCGATAGGGACTCCTACAATGAGCAGTTCTTC. This translates into CASSFDRDSYNEQFF. The chain carries TRBV4-1 and TRBJ2-1, with no clear D. Germline CDR1 is MGHRA and CDR2 is YSYEKL. CDR3 length equals 15 residues. V lost 5 bases to trimming and J lost 0 bases, with 11 bases between them.

The V call is TRBV20-1, the J call TRBJ2-1, with D possibly being TRBD1 (5 bases). The length of the CDR3 is 13 residues. Germline CDR1 DFQATT, CDR2 SNEGSKA (reference sequence). Trimming took 7 bases from V and 2 from J, leaving 12 bases between them. The CDR3 protein is CSVGRGTYNEQFF. DNA for the CDR3: TGCAGTGTTGGAAGGGGAACCTACAATGAGCAGTTCTTC.

This clonotype was seen only a few times. The chain uses TRBV29-1 and TRBJ2-5; D not resolved. The J call is uncertain, as TRBJ2-1 better fits the DNA end. The CDR3 runs 13 residues. Germline lookup yields CDR1 SQVTM and CDR2 ANQGSEA. As DNA, the CDR3 is TGCAGCGTTGTTAGGGTTACCGTCAATGAGCAGTTCTTC. Encoded protein: CSVVRVTVNEQFF.

This chain links TRBV4-1 with TRBJ2-5; D gene unclear. This CDR3 has 13 residues. Trimming stripped 5 bases from V and 5 bases from J, with 12 bases between. CDR1 and CDR2 (germline): MGHRA, YSYEKL. The CDR3 bases are TGCGCCAGCAGCACCTATTCGCTGGAGACCCAGTACTTC. Translation gives CASSTYSLETQYF.

This clonotype was seen more than once but under ten times. The chain employs TRBV19 and TRBJ2-6; D uncertain. This CDR3 contains 17 residues. Germline V lookup: CDR1 LNHDA, CDR2 SQIVND (reference sequence). Trimming removed 3 bases from V and 0 bases from J, with 12 bases in between. The CDR3 protein is CASSIMDVYSGANVLTF. The CDR3 DNA follows: TGTGCCAGTAGTATCATGGACGTCTACTCTGGGGCCAACGTCCTGACTTTC.